Presented here are 9 T cell receptor beta chains from one specimen sequenced in a study of graft-versus-host responses after intestinal transplantation. Profiled with immunoSEQ multiplex PCR; TCRdb holds only in-frame clones, not every one. The table has 85,000 to 90,000 clones, about 91% seen once. The antigens of these receptors remain unknown. Sequencing used unstimulated CD4+ T cells sorted from spleen or lymph node cells, obtained before transplant. These receptors all stem from a human donor who was the organ donor for an intestinal transplant.

The chain joins TRBV20-1 to TRBJ1-2; 7 bases align to TRBD1. The CDR3 has 11 amino acids. Germline lookup yields CDR1 DFQATT and CDR2 SNEGSKA (reference sequence). Trimming cost V 4 bases and J 8 bases; bases outside gene matches: 4. CDR3 DNA: TGCAGTGCTAAATACAGGGGCGGCTACACCTTC. Protein product: CSAKYRGGYTF.

The V gene is TRBV11-2, the J gene TRBJ2-2; D may be TRBD2 (5 bases). Trimming left V 4 bases short and J 4 bases short, with 19 bases between. Per germline, CDR1 SGHAT and CDR2 FQNNGV. The CDR3 totals 17 residues. The CDR3, as DNA: TGTGCCAGCAGCTCCCGGACTGGCCAATATTTCACCGGGGAGCTGTTTTTT. This sequence encodes CASSSRTGQYFTGELFF.

V usage is TRBV28 and J usage is TRBJ2-7, with 9 positions matching TRBD1. This CDR3 is built from 15 residues. Germline-derived CDR1 and CDR2 are MDHEN and SYDVKM. Losses at the gene ends were 6 bases for V and 3 bases for J; bases not matched to a gene: 9. The CDR3 nucleotides read TGTGCCAGCAGCTCTCCGGGACAGGGAGACTACGAGCAGTACTTC. Translated: CASSSPGQGDYEQYF.

The chain joins TRBV20-1 to TRBJ2-7, with D maybe TRBD2 (6 bases). The V end lost 3 bases, the J end lost 10 bases, and 10 bases lay between the germline ends. The germline V gene encodes CDR1 DFQATT and CDR2 SNEGSKA (reference sequence). CDR3 size: 10 residues. CDR3 sequence (DNA): TGCAGTGCTAGCGGGGGTTTCCAGTACTTC. It yields the protein CSASGGFQYF.

V is TRBV6-1 and J is TRBJ1-2; the D is unclear. There are 15 residues in the CDR3. Germline V gene sequence: CDR1 MNHNS, CDR2 SASEGT. Trimming cost V 2 bases and J 5 bases, with 15 bases left between them. As DNA, the CDR3 is TGTGCCAGCAGTGAAAGCGGTAATGCAGGTTATGGCTACACCTTC. Translating it yields CASSESGNAGYGYTF.

CDR3 sequence reads: CASSLVQDLSNQPQHF. For the CDR3, the DNA is TGCGCCAGCAGCTTGGTGCAGGATCTTAGCAATCAGCCCCAGCATTTT. The gene calls are TRBV5-1 and TRBJ1-5; D is unclear. The V gene's germline CDR1 is SGHRS and CDR2 YFSETQ. The CDR3 runs 16 residues. Trimming took 0 bases from V and 0 from J, leaving 10 bases between them.

Comment on this clone: A read error may produce the germline difference seen at one junction end. CDR3 nucleotide sequence: TGCAGCGTTGATGGGGCCTCATTC. The encoded protein is CSVDGASF. V and J are TRBV29-1 and TRBJ2-4; maybe TRBD1 (5 bases). In germline, CDR1 is SQVTM, CDR2 ANQGSEA. The CDR3 is 8 residues long. The whole variable domain, filled in from reference TRBV29-1 and TRBJ2-4, reads SAVISQKPSRDICQRGTSLTIQCQVDSQVTMMFWYRQQPGQSLTLIATANQGSEATYESGFVIDKFPISRPNLTFSTLTVSNMSPEDSSIYLCSVDGASFGAGTRLSVL.

This clone was picked up one time. This chain uses TRBV18 with TRBJ1-1, with D hard to call. The germline CDR1 and CDR2 sequences are KGHSH and LQKENI. The CDR3 is made up of 13 amino acids. Trimming took 2 bases from V and 4 from J, leaving 8 bases between them. CDR3 in DNA: TGTGCCAGCTCACCAGGGAGAGCCACTGAAGCTTTCTTT. Its protein product is CASSPGRATEAFF. Variable domain in full (rest from reference TRBV18 and TRBJ1-1): NAGVMQNPRHLVRRRGQEARLRCSPMKGHSHVYWYRQLPEEGLKFMVYLQKENIIDESGMPKERFSAEFPKEGPSILRIQQVVRGDSAAYFCASSPGRATEAFFGQGTRLTVV.

The chain recombines TRBV7-9 with TRBJ1-1; 7 bases align to TRBD1. CDR3 size: 17 residues. The V and J ends lost 5 bases and 6 bases, in that order; junction bases with no gene match: 18. Germline values: CDR1 SEHNR, CDR2 FQNEAQ (reference sequence). This CDR3 reads CASSPSVGGAGWAEAFF. The CDR3 DNA follows: TGTGCCAGCAGCCCAAGCGTAGGGGGCGCGGGATGGGCTGAAGCTTTCTTT.